The 5 T cell receptor beta chains listed next were all sequenced from one sample in a study of T cell repertoires in cytomegalovirus infection. Their antigen targets remain unknown. TCRdb independently ran MiXCR on the reads; one entry per CDR3 protein. Among some 800,000 distinct CDR3 sequences, around 29% were seen once, and the ten largest hold around 13%. The starting material was cultured CD8+ T cells from PBMCs, obtained from culture after CMV antigen stimulation. The receptors were gathered from a human donor in good health (CMV status not recorded). Some clones in this sample may be carry-over from other donors' samples.

The chain employs TRBV19 and TRBJ1-2, with TRBD1 matching 7 bases. The germline V gene has CDR1 LNHDA and CDR2 SQIVND (reference sequence). Germline trimming cut 7 bases from V and 0 bases from J; bases unmatched to any gene: 5. This CDR3 contains 14 residues. The CDR3 region has the DNA TGTGCCAGTAAAAGACAGGGCGCTAACTATGGCTACACCTTC. Translating gives CASKRQGANYGYTF.

This clonotype was observed a few times. This chain links TRBV11-2 with TRBJ2-2, with D uncertain. Trimming removed 1 base at V and 0 bases at J, with 9 bases between. CDR3 length equals 16 residues. CDR1 SGHAT and CDR2 FQNNGV come from the germline V gene. Written as DNA, the CDR3 is TGTGCCAGCAGCTTAGGGTGGCGCCCGAACACCGGGGAGCTGTTTTTT. Translating it yields CASSLGWRPNTGELFF. The full variable domain, its missing parts supplied by reference TRBV11-2 and TRBJ2-2, is EAGVAQSPRYKIIEKRQSVAFWCNPISGHATLYWYQQILGQGPKLLIQFQNNGVVDDSQLPKDRFSAERLKGVDSTLKIQPAKLEDSAVYLCASSLGWRPNTGELFFGEGSRLTVL.

The CDR3 region is CASSFLGVTQAFF. The DNA of the CDR3 is TGTGCCAGCAGCTTCCTGGGAGTTACTCAAGCTTTCTTT. The chain employs TRBV7-2 and TRBJ1-1, with D unresolved. From germline, CDR1 is SGHTA and CDR2 FQGNSA. This CDR3 comprises 13 residues. Trimming left V 3 bases short and J 9 bases short, with 14 bases between. The full variable domain, with the rest looked up from reference TRBV7-2 and TRBJ1-1, is GAGVSQSPSNKVTEKGKDVELRCDPISGHTALYWYRQSLGQGLEFLIYFQGNSAPDKSGLPSDRFSAERTGGSVSTLTIQRTQQEDSAVYLCASSFLGVTQAFFGQGTRLTVV.

The table lists this clonotype with many counts. V gene TRBV7-2 combines with J gene TRBJ1-1; tentatively, D is TRBD1 (6 bases). Trimming stripped 0 bases from V and 2 bases from J, with 10 bases between. This CDR3 is 15 amino acids long. Germline values: CDR1 SGHTA, CDR2 FQGNSA. CDR3 sequence: CASSLARTANTEAFF. The CDR3 nucleotides are TGTGCCAGCAGCTTAGCGAGGACAGCAAACACTGAAGCTTTCTTT.

This clonotype has just a few counts. The rearrangement links TRBV27 to TRBJ2-1; 9 bases are shared with TRBD2. With 2 bases clipped from V and 10 bases from J, the junction kept 9 bases outside the gene matches. The CDR3 totals 15 residues. Germline loops: CDR1 MNHEY, CDR2 SMNVEV (reference sequence). The CDR3 DNA reads as TGTGCCAGCAGTTTAGTACTAGCGGGCCCTTGGGAGCAGTTCTTC. Translated: CASSLVLAGPWEQFF.